These T cell receptor beta chains were read from a single sample in a study of post-analysis software for immune sequencing data. TCRdb passed the PCR reads through MiXCR, listing each CDR3 protein once. Found here are hundreds of thousands of distinct CDR3 sequences, roughly 27% of them singletons; the top ten hold more than 0.55%. The specimen was blood. The origin of the receptors is a girl between 10 and 17 years old with multiple sclerosis. Both conserved end residues are part of each CDR3. A D gene is named only where the DNA matches it firmly. Clone size is stated in some rows and not others, as once, few, many or a class when expanded.

j_call d_call v_call clone_size cdr3_aa cdr3_nt
TRBJ1-4 . TRBV7-9 few CASSYYSGLPNEKLFF TGTGCCAGCAGTTATTACTCGGGTCTCCCTAATGAAAAACTGTTTTTT
TRBJ2-4 TRBD2 TRBV24-1 few CATSDSRLAGVGEQYF TGTGCCACCAGTGATTCCCGACTAGCGGGAGTGGGGGAGCAGTACTTC
TRBJ2-1 . TRBV28 few CASRPLSGANYNEQFF TGTGCCAGCCGTCCTCTTTCGGGGGCCAACTACAATGAGCAGTTCTTC
TRBJ1-2 . TRBV29-1 few CSVDWQVGTTNYGYTF TGCAGCGTTGATTGGCAAGTAGGGACCACTAACTATGGCTACACCTTC
TRBJ2-1 . TRBV7-9 . CASSLLNDEQFF TGTGCCAGCAGCTTATTGAACGATGAGCAGTTCTTC
TRBJ1-1 TRBD1 TRBV6-4 few CASSDTGDTEAFF TGTGCCAGCAGTGACACAGGGGACACTGAAGCTTTCTTT
TRBJ2-1 . TRBV6-2/TRBV6-3 few CASRKIAENEQFF TGTGCCAGCAGGAAAATAGCGGAGAATGAGCAGTTCTTC
TRBJ1-5 . TRBV7-8 . CASSFGTDQPQHF TGTGCCAGCAGCTTCGGGACTGATCAGCCCCAGCATTTT
TRBJ2-4 . TRBV28 many CASTPPGRSIAKNIQYF TGTGCCAGCACCCCCCCGGGAAGATCAATAGCCAAAAACATTCAGTACTTC
TRBJ2-2 TRBD2 TRBV20-1 . CSASYQRGAGELFF TGCAGTGCTAGTTACCAGCGGGGTGCCGGGGAGCTGTTTTTT
TRBJ2-5 . TRBV3-1 . CASSKITGAQETQYF TGTGCCAGCAGCAAAATTACCGGGGCTCAAGAGACCCAGTACTTC
TRBJ2-3 . TRBV29-1 many CSVEDKGDTQYF TGCAGCGTTGAAGATAAGGGAGATACGCAGTATTTT
TRBJ2-1 TRBD2 TRBV7-8 few CASSLRREGLNEQFF TGTGCCAGCAGCTTACGTCGGGAGGGCCTCAATGAGCAGTTCTTC
TRBJ2-3 . TRBV10-2 few CASSAWGSTDTQYF TGCGCCAGCAGTGCCTGGGGAAGCACAGATACGCAGTATTTT
TRBJ2-1 . TRBV24-1 few CATSAPGMNNEQFF TGTGCCACCAGTGCCCCGGGAATGAACAATGAGCAGTTCTTC
TRBJ2-2 TRBD1 TRBV6-5 . CASRPSTGMGTGELFF TGTGCCAGCAGACCCTCGACAGGGATGGGCACCGGGGAGCTGTTTTTT
TRBJ1-3 . TRBV19 few CASTRQSSGNTIYF TGTGCCAGTACCCGACAGAGCTCTGGAAACACCATATATTTT
TRBJ1-5 TRBD1 TRBV7-9 . CASSYGQGTWHF TGTGCCAGCAGCTATGGACAGGGCACATGGCATTTT
TRBJ2-7 . TRBV29-1 . CSARALYEQYF TGCAGCGCCCGAGCGCTCTACGAGCAGTACTTC
TRBJ2-1 . TRBV10-3 . CATQSSLDGNNEQFF TGTGCCACTCAATCGAGCCTGGACGGAAACAATGAGCAGTTCTTC
TRBJ2-7 TRBD2 TRBV4-1 . CASSPSGGLSYEQYF TGCGCCAGCAGCCCTAGCGGGGGTCTCTCCTACGAGCAGTACTTC
TRBJ2-6 . TRBV7-8 . CASSLGTSGVGANVLTF TGTGCCAGCAGCTTAGGGACATCGGGCGTCGGGGCCAACGTCCTGACTTTC
TRBJ2-7 . TRBV12-3/TRBV12-4 . CASSQRGGGVGEQYF TGTGCCAGCAGCCAAAGGGGCGGAGGGGTCGGCGAGCAGTACTTC
TRBJ1-2 . TRBV9 . CASSVGDGDYGYTF TGTGCCAGCAGCGTAGGTGACGGCGACTATGGCTACACCTTC
TRBJ1-1 . TRBV5-1 few CASSWWGGGTEAFF TGCGCCAGCAGCTGGTGGGGAGGTGGCACTGAAGCTTTCTTT
TRBJ1-2 TRBD1 TRBV7-2 . CASSLHRGSNYGYTF TGTGCCAGCAGCCTACACAGGGGTTCAAACTATGGCTACACCTTC
TRBJ2-5 . TRBV20-1 few CSARPSGRDSTQQYF TGCAGTGCTAGACCGAGCGGCAGGGATAGTACGCAGCAGTACTTC
TRBJ2-5 . TRBV4-1 . CASSKLLAGAQGETQYF TGCGCCAGCAGCAAGCTTCTTGCCGGGGCCCAGGGAGAGACCCAGTACTTC
TRBJ2-1 TRBD2 TRBV11-3 . CASSLSGGAGEQFF TGTGCCAGCAGCTTATCCGGGGGGGCCGGTGAGCAGTTCTTC
TRBJ2-7 . TRBV7-2 few CASSPLAGGFLHEQYF TGTGCCAGCAGCCCCCTCGCCGGGGGCTTCTTGCACGAGCAGTACTTC
TRBJ1-2 TRBD1 TRBV6-4 few CASSRDREYGYTF TGTGCCAGCAGTCGGGACAGGGAATATGGCTACACCTTC
TRBJ2-7 TRBD2 TRBV20-1 few CSARDWREGVTEQYF TGCAGTGCTAGAGATTGGAGGGAGGGCGTGACCGAGCAGTACTTC
TRBJ1-2 . TRBV9 . CASSVLTASYGYTF TGTGCCAGCAGCGTATTGACAGCCTCCTATGGCTACACCTTC
TRBJ2-4 . TRBV7-2 . CASSLTTAAKNIQYF TGTGCCAGCAGCTTAACCACGGCTGCCAAAAACATTCAGTACTTC
TRBJ1-5 . TRBV12-3/TRBV12-4 . CASRLSGNQPQHF TGTGCCAGCAGACTCTCGGGCAATCAGCCCCAGCATTTT
TRBJ2-5 TRBD2 TRBV28 few CASSPSGEGQETQYF TGTGCCAGCAGCCCTTCGGGGGAGGGGCAAGAGACCCAGTACTTC
TRBJ2-2 TRBD2 TRBV7-2 few CASSLARSGSTGELFF TGTGCCAGCAGCTTAGCGCGAAGCGGGAGCACCGGGGAGCTGTTTTTT
TRBJ2-7 TRBD1 TRBV5-1 . CASSSTGGSYGQYF TGCGCCAGCAGCTCGACAGGGGGCTCCTACGGGCAGTACTTC
TRBJ1-2 . TRBV5-1 . CASSSGGSRYTF TGCGCCAGCAGCTCCGGGGGGAGCCGCTACACCTTC
TRBJ2-4 . TRBV20-1 . CSAPTGPSGGVAKNIQYF TGCAGTGCTCCAACCGGGCCCAGTGGGGGCGTAGCCAAAAACATTCAGTACTTC